The clone carrying this T cell receptor (beta chain) occurred once. The CDR3 totals 14 residues. The germline V gene encodes CDR1 LNHNV and CDR2 YYDKDF (reference sequence). V dropped 4 bases and J dropped 4 bases, with 13 bases sitting between them. This entry belongs to a study of blood T cell repertoires in COVID-19. Profiled with immunoSEQ multiplex PCR; TCRdb holds only in-frame clones, not every one. The table has about 140,000 clones, 85% seen once; the top ten hold roughly 2.9%. The receptor was isolated from a man aged 45-65 years with acute or convalescent COVID-19. The chain is built from TRBV15 and TRBJ1-2; D unresolved. The sample comprised peripheral blood. As DNA, the CDR3 is TGTGCCACCAGCAAGTACAAGGACTCCTATGGCTACACCTTC. Amino acid sequence: CATSKYKDSYGYTF.